This TCR beta chain appears in the sequencing data of a study of a mutant IDH1 vaccine in newly diagnosed glioma. The overall study: The week-35 safety follow-up was V12, and the week-47 study end was V13.

Stated time point: week 47, end of study. Alongside topical imiquimod, each dose of vaccine comprised 300 ug of mutant IDH1 20-mer peptide. Libraries were prepared by immunoSEQ multiplex PCR; TCRdb keeps only in-frame clonotypes and omits some of them. Here the sample spans tens of thousands of clones, roughly 80% being singletons. This clone was seen just once. Its antigen remains unidentified. Looked up from germline, CDR1 is MGHDK and CDR2 is SYGVNS. This CDR3 spans 14 amino acids. V shed 5 bases, J shed 3 bases, and the junction held 5 bases outside the gene matches. Sequencing used PBMCs, obtained from a glioma patient whose treatment included an IDH1 peptide vaccine. The sequence was obtained from a woman aged 25 to 39 with glioma. Some clones in this sample may be carry-over from other donors' samples. V and J are TRBV25-1 and TRBJ1-1, with TRBD1 matching 8 bases. CDR3: CASSPPGGHTEAFF. The CDR3, as DNA: TGTGCCAGCAGTCCCCCAGGGGGCCACACTGAAGCTTTCTTT.